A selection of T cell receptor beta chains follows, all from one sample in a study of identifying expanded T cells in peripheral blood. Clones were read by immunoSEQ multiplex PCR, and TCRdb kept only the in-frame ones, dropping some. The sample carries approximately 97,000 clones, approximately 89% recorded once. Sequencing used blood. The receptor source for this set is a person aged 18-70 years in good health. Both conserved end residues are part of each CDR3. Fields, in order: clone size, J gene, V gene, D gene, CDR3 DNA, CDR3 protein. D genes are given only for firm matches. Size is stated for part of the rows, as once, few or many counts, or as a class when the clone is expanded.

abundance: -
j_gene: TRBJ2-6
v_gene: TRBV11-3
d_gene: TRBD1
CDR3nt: TGTGCCAGCAGCCCACCTGACAGGGTTGGGGCCAACGTCCTGACTTTC
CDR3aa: CASSPPDRVGANVLTF

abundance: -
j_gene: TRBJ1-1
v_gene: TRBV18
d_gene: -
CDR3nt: TGTGCCAGCTCACCGGTACAGGAAAAGGCTGAAGCTTTCTTT
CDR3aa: CASSPVQEKAEAFF

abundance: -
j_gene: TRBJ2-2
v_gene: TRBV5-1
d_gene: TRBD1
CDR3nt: TGCGCCAGCAGCTTGCGCTCGGACAGGGGAACCGGGGAGCTGTTTTTT
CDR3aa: CASSLRSDRGTGELFF

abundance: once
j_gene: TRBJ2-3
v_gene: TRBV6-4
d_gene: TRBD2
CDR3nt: TGTGCCAGCAGTGACTTAGCGGGAGCCGCAGATACGCAGTATTTT
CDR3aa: CASSDLAGAADTQYF

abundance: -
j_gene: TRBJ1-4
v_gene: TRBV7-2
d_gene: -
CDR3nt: TGTGCCAGCAGCTTAAGGACAACTAATGAAAAACTGTTTTTT
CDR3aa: CASSLRTTNEKLFF

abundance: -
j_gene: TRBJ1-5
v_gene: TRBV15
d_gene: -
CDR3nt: TGTGCCACCAGCAGCAGAGAGCGAAGGAATCAGCCCCAGCATTTT
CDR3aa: CATSSRERRNQPQHF

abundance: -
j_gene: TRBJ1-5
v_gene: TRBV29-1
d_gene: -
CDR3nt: TGCAGCGCCGCACGGGATGCCAATCAGCCCCAGCATTTT
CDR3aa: CSAARDANQPQHF

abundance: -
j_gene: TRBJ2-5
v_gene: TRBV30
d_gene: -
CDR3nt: TGTGCCTGGAGAGCAGCTACCCCGGGGACCCAGTACTTC
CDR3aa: CAWRAATPGTQYF

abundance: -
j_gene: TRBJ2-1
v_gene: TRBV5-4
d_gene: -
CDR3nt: TGTGCCAGCAGCTTTGACAGCGCCTACAATGAGCAGTTCTTC
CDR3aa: CASSFDSAYNEQFF

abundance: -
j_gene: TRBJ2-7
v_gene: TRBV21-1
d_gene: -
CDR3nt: TGTGCCAGCAGCAAACACGGGAGCTCCTACGAGCAGTACTTC
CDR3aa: CASSKHGSSYEQYF

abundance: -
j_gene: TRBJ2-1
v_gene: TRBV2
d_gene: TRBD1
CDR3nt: TGTGCCAGCAAACTCGGGACAGGAGAGCAGTTCTTC
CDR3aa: CASKLGTGEQFF

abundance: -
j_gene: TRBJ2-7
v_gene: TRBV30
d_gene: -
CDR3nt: TGTGCCTGGAGTGTAAGGGGGGGACGCTACGAGCAGTACTTC
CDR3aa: CAWSVRGGRYEQYF

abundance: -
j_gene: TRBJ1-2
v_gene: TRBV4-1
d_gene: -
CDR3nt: TGCGCCAGCAGCCTTCCGGGTGGGGGTCTCTATGGCTACACCTTC
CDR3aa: CASSLPGGGLYGYTF

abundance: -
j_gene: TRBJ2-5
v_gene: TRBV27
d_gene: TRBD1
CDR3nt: TGTGCCAGCAGTTTATCGGACAGGCTAGAGACCCAGTACTTC
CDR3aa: CASSLSDRLETQYF

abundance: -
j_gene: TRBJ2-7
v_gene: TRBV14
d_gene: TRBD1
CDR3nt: TGTGCCAGCAGCCAGGACAGGGTAGAGCAGTACTTC
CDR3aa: CASSQDRVEQYF

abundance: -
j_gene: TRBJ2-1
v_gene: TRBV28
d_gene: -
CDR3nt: TGTGCCAGCAGTTTCGGGAGAATTGACAATGAGCAGTTCTTC
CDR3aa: CASSFGRIDNEQFF

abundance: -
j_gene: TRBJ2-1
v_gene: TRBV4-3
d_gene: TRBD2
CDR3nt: TGCGCCAGCAGCCAGGCCACTAGCGGGGGGATTTATGAGCAGTTCTTC
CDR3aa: CASSQATSGGIYEQFF

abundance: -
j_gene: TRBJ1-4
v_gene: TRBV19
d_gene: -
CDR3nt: TGTGCCAGTAGTATGCTGGCAGGGAGCGAAAAACTGTTTTTT
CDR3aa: CASSMLAGSEKLFF

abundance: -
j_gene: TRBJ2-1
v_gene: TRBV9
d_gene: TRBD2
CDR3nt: TGTGCCAGCAGCGAGGGATTAGGACTAGCAGCCTACAATGAGCAGTTCTTC
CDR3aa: CASSEGLGLAAYNEQFF

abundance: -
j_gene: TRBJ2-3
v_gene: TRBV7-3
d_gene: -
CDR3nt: TGTGCCAGCAGCTCTACTTTAGAGGTTACGCAGTATTTT
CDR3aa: CASSSTLEVTQYF